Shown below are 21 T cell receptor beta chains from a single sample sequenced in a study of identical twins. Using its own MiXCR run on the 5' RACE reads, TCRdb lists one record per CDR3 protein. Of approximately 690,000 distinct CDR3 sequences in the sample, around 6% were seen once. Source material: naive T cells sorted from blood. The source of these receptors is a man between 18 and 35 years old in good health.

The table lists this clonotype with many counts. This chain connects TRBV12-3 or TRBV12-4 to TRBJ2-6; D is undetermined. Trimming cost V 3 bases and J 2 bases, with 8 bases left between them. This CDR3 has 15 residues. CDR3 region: CASSFIGAGANVLTF. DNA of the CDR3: TGTGCCAGCAGTTTCATTGGGGCTGGGGCCAACGTCCTGACTTTC.

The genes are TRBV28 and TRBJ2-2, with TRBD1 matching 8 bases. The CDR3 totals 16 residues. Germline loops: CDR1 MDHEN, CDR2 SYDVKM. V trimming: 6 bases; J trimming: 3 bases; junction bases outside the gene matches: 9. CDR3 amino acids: CASRKRQGFDTGELFF. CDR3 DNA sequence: TGTGCCAGCAGGAAAAGACAGGGGTTTGACACCGGGGAGCTGTTTTTT.

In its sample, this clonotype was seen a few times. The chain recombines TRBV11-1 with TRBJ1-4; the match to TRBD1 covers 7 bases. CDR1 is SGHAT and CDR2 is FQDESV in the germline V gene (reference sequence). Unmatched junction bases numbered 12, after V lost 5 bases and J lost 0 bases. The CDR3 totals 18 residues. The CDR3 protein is CASSVDTGEVTTNEKLFF. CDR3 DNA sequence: TGTGCCAGCAGCGTAGACACAGGGGAAGTGACAACTAATGAAAAACTGTTTTTT. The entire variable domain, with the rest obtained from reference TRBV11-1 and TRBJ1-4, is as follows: EAEVAQSPRYKITEKSQAVAFWCDPISGHATLYWYRQILGQGPELLVQFQDESVVDDSQLPKDRFSAERLKGVDSTLKIQPAELGDSAMYLCASSVDTGEVTTNEKLFFGSGTQLSVL.

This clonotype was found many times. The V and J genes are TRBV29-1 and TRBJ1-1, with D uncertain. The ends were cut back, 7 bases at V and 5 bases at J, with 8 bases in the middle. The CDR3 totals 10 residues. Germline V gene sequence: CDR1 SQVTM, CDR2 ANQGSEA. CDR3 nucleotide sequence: TGCAGCGCCCGGAAGACTGAAGCTTTCTTT. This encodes CSARKTEAFF.

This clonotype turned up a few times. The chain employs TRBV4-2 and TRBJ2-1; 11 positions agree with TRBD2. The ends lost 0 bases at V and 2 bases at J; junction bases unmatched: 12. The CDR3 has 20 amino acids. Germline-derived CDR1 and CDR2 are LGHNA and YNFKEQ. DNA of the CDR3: TGTGCCAGCAGCCAAGATGCTGAGATAGCGGGAGGGATTGCCTACAATGAGCAGTTCTTC. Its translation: CASSQDAEIAGGIAYNEQFF.

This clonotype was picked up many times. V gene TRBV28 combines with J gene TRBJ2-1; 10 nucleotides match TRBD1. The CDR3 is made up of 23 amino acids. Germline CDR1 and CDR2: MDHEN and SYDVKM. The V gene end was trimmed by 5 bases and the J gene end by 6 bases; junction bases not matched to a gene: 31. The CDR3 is CASSTLWDRGSQFSSVGLNEQFF. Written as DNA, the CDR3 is TGTGCCAGCAGTACCCTTTGGGACAGGGGATCCCAATTCTCTAGCGTAGGTCTCAATGAGCAGTTCTTC.

The CDR3 loop is CASSPSGIGSLEYEQYF. CDR3 DNA sequence: TGTGCCAGCAGCCCGTCGGGTATCGGTAGTCTGGAGTACGAGCAGTACTTC. This chain connects TRBV9 to TRBJ2-7; no reliable D call. The CDR3 length is 17 residues. V shed 4 bases and J shed 4 bases, with 24 bases lying between them. Germline values: CDR1 SGDLS, CDR2 YYNGEE.

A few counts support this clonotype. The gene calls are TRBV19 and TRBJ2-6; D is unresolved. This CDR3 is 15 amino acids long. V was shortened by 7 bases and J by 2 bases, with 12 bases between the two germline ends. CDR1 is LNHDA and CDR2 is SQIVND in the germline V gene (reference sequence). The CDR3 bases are TGTGCCAGTACTATCTCGGATGCTGGGGCCAACGTCCTGACTTTC. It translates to CASTISDAGANVLTF.

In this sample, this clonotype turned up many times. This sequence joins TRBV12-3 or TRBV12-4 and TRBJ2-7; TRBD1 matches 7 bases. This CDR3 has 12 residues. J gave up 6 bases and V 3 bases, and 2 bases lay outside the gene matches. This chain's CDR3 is CASSFEGAEQYV. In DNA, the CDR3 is TGTGCCAGCAGTTTTGAGGGGGCCGAGCAGTACGTC.

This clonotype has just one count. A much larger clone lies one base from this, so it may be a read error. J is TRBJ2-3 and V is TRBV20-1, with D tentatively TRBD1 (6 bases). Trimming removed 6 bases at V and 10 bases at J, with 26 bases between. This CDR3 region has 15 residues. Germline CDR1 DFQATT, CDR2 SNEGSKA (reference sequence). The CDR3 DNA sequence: TGCAGTGCAGACCGATTAGTGGCCGAGGGGGATGCGCAGTATTTT. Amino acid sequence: CSADRLVAEGDAQYF.

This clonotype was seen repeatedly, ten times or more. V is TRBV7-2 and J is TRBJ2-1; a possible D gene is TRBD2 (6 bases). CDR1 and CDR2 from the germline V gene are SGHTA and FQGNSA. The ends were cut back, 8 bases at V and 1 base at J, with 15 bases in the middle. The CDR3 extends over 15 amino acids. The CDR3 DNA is TGTGCCAGCGCCATGGGGGGAAGGTCCTACAATGAGCAGTTCTTC. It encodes CASAMGGRSYNEQFF.

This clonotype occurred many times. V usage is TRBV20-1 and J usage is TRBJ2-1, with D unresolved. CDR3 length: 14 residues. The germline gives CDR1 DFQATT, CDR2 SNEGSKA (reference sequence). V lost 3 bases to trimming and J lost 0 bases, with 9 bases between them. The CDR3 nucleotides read TGCAGTGCTAGTTCGTGGCCCTCCTACAATGAGCAGTTCTTC. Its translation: CSASSWPSYNEQFF.

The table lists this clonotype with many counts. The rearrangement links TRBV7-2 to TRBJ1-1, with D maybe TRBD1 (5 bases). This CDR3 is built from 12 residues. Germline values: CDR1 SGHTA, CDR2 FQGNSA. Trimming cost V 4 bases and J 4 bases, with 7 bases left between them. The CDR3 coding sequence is TGTGCCAGCAGCTGGGGGGGCACTGAAGCTTTCTTT. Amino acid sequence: CASSWGGTEAFF.

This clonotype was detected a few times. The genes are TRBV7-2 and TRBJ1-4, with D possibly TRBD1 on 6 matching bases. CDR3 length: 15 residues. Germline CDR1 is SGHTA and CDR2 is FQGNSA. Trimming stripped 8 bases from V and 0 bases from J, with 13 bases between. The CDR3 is CASGGGGATNEKLFF. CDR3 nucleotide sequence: TGTGCCAGCGGTGGAGGGGGGGCAACTAATGAAAAACTGTTTTTT. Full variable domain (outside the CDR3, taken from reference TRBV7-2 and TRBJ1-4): GAGVSQSPSNKVTEKGKDVELRCDPISGHTALYWYRQSLGQGLEFLIYFQGNSAPDKSGLPSDRFSAERTGGSVSTLTIQRTQQEDSAVYLCASGGGGATNEKLFFGSGTQLSVL.

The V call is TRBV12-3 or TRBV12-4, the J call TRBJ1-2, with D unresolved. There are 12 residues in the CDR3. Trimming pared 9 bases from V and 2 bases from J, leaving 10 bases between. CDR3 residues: CARYDGNYGYTF. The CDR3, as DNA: TGTGCCAGATACGACGGAAACTATGGCTACACCTTC.

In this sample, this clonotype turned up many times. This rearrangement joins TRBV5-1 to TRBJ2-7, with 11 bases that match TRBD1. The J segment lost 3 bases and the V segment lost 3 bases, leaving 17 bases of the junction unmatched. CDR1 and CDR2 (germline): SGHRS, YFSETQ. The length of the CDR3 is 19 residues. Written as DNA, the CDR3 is TGCGCCAGCAGCTCGACGTGGACAGGGGGCGGATGGCGGGACTACGAGCAGTACTTC. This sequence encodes CASSSTWTGGGWRDYEQYF. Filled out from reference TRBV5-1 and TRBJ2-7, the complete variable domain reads KAGVTQTPRYLIKTRGQQVTLSCSPISGHRSVSWYQQTPGQGLQFLFEYFSETQRNKGNFPGRFSGRQFSNSRSEMNVSTLELGDSALYLCASSSTWTGGGWRDYEQYFGPGTRLTVT.

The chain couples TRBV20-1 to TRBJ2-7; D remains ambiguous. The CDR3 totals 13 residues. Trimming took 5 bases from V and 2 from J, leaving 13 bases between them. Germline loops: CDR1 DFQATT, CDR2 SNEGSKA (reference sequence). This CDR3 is CSARRASTYEQYF. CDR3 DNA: TGCAGTGCTCGGCGCGCCTCAACCTACGAGCAGTACTTC.

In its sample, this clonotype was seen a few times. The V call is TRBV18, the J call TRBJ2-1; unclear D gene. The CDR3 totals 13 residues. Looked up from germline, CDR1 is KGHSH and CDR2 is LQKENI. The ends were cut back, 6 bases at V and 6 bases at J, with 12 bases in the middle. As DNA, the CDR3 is TGTGCCAGCTCGGAGCCTTTGAGCAATGAGCAGTTCTTC. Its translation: CASSEPLSNEQFF.

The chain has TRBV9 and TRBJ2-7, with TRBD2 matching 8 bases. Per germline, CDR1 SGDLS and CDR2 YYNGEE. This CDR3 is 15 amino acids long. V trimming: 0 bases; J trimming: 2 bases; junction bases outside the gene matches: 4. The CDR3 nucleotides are TGTGCCAGCAGCGTAGAAGCGGGAGCTACCTACGAGCAGTACTTC. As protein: CASSVEAGATYEQYF. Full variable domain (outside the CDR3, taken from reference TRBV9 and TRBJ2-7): DSGVTQTPKHLITATGQRVTLRCSPRSGDLSVYWYQQSLDQGLQFLIQYYNGEERAKGNILERFSAQQFPDLHSELNLSSLELGDSALYFCASSVEAGATYEQYFGPGTRLTVT.

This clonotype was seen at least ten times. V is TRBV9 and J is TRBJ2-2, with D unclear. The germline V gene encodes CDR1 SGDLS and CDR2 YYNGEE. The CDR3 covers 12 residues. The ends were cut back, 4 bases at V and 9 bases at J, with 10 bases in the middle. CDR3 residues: CASSLSSRELFF. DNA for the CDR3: TGTGCCAGCAGCCTCAGCTCGAGGGAGCTGTTTTTT.

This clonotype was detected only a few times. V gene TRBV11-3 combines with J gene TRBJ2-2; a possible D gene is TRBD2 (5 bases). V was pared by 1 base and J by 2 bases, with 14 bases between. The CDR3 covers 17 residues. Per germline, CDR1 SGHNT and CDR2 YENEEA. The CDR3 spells CASSLGGRRTNTGELFF. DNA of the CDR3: TGTGCCAGCAGCTTAGGGGGAAGGAGGACCAACACCGGGGAGCTGTTTTTT. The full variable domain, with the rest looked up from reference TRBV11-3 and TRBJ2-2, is EAGVVQSPRYKIIEKKQPVAFWCNPISGHNTLYWYLQNLGQGPELLIRYENEEAVDDSQLPKDRFSAERLKGVDSTLKIQPAELGDSAVYLCASSLGGRRTNTGELFFGEGSRLTVL.